This TCR beta chain comes out of a study of T cells in Graves' hyperthyroidism and ophthalmopathy. This clonotype has at least ten counts. The CDR3 loop spans 13 amino acids. The V end was cut by 5 bases, the J end by 9 bases, with 14 bases between. Germline CDR1 is SEHNR and CDR2 is FQNEAQ (reference sequence). Template material for amplifying TCR beta CDR3 regions consisted of RNA transcripts. Carried out on the TCR CDR3, a first-round RT-PCR used the HTBI primer set. MiXCR was run by TCRdb on the multiplex PCR reads, yielding one entry per CDR3 protein. This sample has some 620,000 distinct CDR3 sequences, with 15% to 20% found just once.

The V and J genes are TRBV7-9 and TRBJ2-1, with D perhaps matching TRBD1 or TRBD2 (5 bases each). Sequences were obtained from blood. The source is a woman aged 25 to 45 with Graves' hyperthyroidism. CDR3 bases: TGTGCCAGCAGCATAACCTGGGACGGTGAGCAGTTCTTC. This gives the protein CASSITWDGEQFF.